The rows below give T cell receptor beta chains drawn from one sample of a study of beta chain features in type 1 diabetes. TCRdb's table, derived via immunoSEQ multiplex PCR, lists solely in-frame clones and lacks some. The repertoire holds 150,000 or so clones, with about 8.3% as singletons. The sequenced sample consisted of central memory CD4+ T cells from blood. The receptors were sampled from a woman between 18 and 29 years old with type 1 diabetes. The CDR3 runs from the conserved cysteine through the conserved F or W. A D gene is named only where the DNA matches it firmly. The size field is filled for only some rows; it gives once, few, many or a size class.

CASSLLAEGTQYF	TGTGCCAGCAGCTTACTAGCAGAAGGGACCCAGTACTTC	-	-	TRBJ2-5	TRBV7-2
CASARDSSYEQYF	TGTGCCAGCGCGAGGGACAGTTCCTACGAGCAGTACTTC	few	TRBD1	TRBJ2-7	TRBV2
CASSSGTDYEQYF	TGTGCCAGCAGCTCCGGGACAGACTACGAGCAGTACTTC	-	TRBD1	TRBJ2-7	TRBV7-3
CAITPGQTNTEAFF	TGTGCCATCACTCCGGGACAAACGAACACTGAAGCTTTCTTT	-	-	TRBJ1-1	TRBV10-3
CASRPRDRGGNEQFF	TGTGCCAGCAGGCCCCGGGACAGGGGGGGAAATGAGCAGTTCTTC	-	TRBD1	TRBJ2-1	TRBV2
CATNPGGLEETQYF	TGTGCCACCAACCCCGGGGGGCTGGAGGAGACCCAGTACTTC	few	-	TRBJ2-5	TRBV6-5
CASSHLGGAAYNEQFF	TGTGCCAGCAGCCATCTGGGTGGAGCGGCCTACAATGAGCAGTTCTTC	many	-	TRBJ2-1	TRBV14
CASSPQGGGRNTEAFF	TGTGCCAGCTCCCCACAGGGGGGGGGTCGGAACACTGAAGCTTTCTTT	-	TRBD1	TRBJ1-1	TRBV18
CASSVGRAKNNEQFF	TGTGCCAGCAGCGTAGGGAGGGCCAAGAACAATGAGCAGTTCTTC	few	-	TRBJ2-1	TRBV9
CASSTWTGGDYNEQFF	TGTGCCAGCAGCACCTGGACAGGGGGGGATTACAATGAGCAGTTCTTC	few	TRBD1	TRBJ2-1	TRBV14
CASSRTKETQYF	TGTGCCAGCTCCCGGACTAAAGAGACCCAGTACTTC	few	-	TRBJ2-5	TRBV5-8